The 12 T cell receptor beta chains presented below share a single source sample, sequenced in a study of T cells after posttransplantation cyclophosphamide. Here immunoSEQ multiplex PCR was the method, and the copy in TCRdb shows in-frame clones only, minus some. The table records around 24,000 clones without singletons, the ten largest covering approximately 6.3%. Sequences were obtained from PBMCs. The receptors were sampled from a woman aged 55-69 years in good health, CMV-negative, and a related stem cell transplant donor.

This clone was recorded at least ten times. The CDR3, as DNA: TGTGCCAGCAGTTTAGCCATTGGAGGACACTATGGCTACACCTTC. This gives the protein CASSLAIGGHYGYTF. This chain links TRBV27 with TRBJ1-2, with D unresolved. The V end was cut by 2 bases, the J end by 3 bases, with 13 bases between. Per the germline V gene, CDR1 is MNHEY and CDR2 is SMNVEV (reference sequence). CDR3 length: 15 residues.

In its sample, this clone was seen many times. The CDR3 is CASSSAHRGIGEKLFF. The DNA for the CDR3 is TGTGCCAGCAGTTCGGCCCATAGGGGTATAGGAGAAAAACTGTTTTTT. The rearrangement links TRBV5-6 to TRBJ1-4; possibly TRBD1 for D (5 bases). V was cut by 5 bases and J by 8 bases, with 22 bases left in between. Germline V gene sequence: CDR1 SGHDT, CDR2 YYEEEE. The CDR3 covers 16 residues.

V is TRBV5-4 and J is TRBJ2-3; no firm D call. CDR1 and CDR2 (germline): SGHNT, YYREEE (reference sequence). CDR3 length: 12 amino acids. V shed 5 bases and J shed 0 bases, with 4 bases lying between them. The CDR3 is CASSQSTDTQYF. CDR3 coding DNA: TGTGCCAGCAGTCAGAGCACAGATACGCAGTATTTT.

This clone appeared many times. The rearrangement joins TRBV4-2 to TRBJ1-4; possibly TRBD1 for D (6 bases). CDR1 and CDR2 (germline): LGHNA, YNFKEQ. The CDR3 has 18 amino acids. The V gene lost 1 base and the J gene lost 3 bases, with 18 bases spanning the gap. The CDR3 nucleotides read TGTGCCAGCAGCCAAGTATCAAGGGGGGGGAGCGCTAATGAAAAACTGTTTTTT. It specifies CASSQVSRGGSANEKLFF.

This clone was detected many times. This rearrangement joins TRBV27 to TRBJ1-5; tentative D call: TRBD1 (6 bases). The CDR3 runs 13 residues. Deletions cut 5 bases from V and 7 bases from J, with 12 bases between. The germline gives CDR1 MNHEY, CDR2 SMNVEV (reference sequence). The CDR3 reads CASSTYRGQPQHF. For the CDR3, the DNA is TGTGCCAGCAGTACCTATAGGGGGCAGCCCCAGCATTTT.

This clone was detected many times. The rearrangement joins TRBV4-2 to TRBJ2-1, with 8 bases identical to TRBD2. Germline CDR1 reads LGHNA; CDR2 reads YNFKEQ. The CDR3 runs to 17 residues. V shed 1 base and J 5 bases; nucleotides not matched to a gene: 10. The CDR3 sequence: CASSQGPLAALDNEQFF. The CDR3 DNA reads as TGTGCCAGCAGCCAAGGCCCACTAGCGGCTCTCGACAATGAGCAGTTCTTC.

In its sample, this clone was seen a few times. V usage is TRBV15 and J usage is TRBJ2-7, with TRBD1 identical over 9 bases. After removal of 3 bases from V and 2 bases from J, the junction contained 5 bases not matched to a gene. The germline V gene has CDR1 LNHNV and CDR2 YYDKDF (reference sequence). This CDR3 comprises 15 residues. The CDR3 DNA reads as TGTGCCACCAGCAGGTTGGGACAGGGCCCCTACGAGCAGTACGTC. Translation: CATSRLGQGPYEQYV.

This clone was counted at least ten times. The genes are TRBV5-1 and TRBJ1-2, with TRBD1 identical over 8 bases. The CDR3 contains 15 residues. The junction had 8 bases not matched to a gene; V was cut back by 1 base and J by 6 bases. Germline loops: CDR1 SGHRS, CDR2 YFSETQ. The CDR3 sequence: CASSLTGGRGHGYTF. DNA for the CDR3: TGCGCCAGCAGCTTGACAGGGGGAAGGGGCCATGGCTACACCTTC.

This chain links TRBV21-1 with TRBJ1-5; TRBD1 is the table's D call, not checked against the DNA. TRBV21-1 is marked as a pseudogene. The CDR3 spans 15 residues. The CDR3 is CASRRPGQDNQPQHF. The CDR3 DNA is TGTGCCAGCAGGCGGCCGGGACAGGACAATCAGCCCCAGCATTTT.

In this sample, this clone turned up many times. The rearrangement joins TRBV19 to TRBJ2-4; D is perhaps TRBD2 (5 bases). Trimming took 4 bases from V and 1 from J, leaving 23 bases between them. Looked up from germline, CDR1 is LNHDA and CDR2 is SQIVND (reference sequence). The CDR3 runs 19 residues. The CDR3 DNA follows: TGTGCCAGTAGTAAATATTCCGGAGGCAACACCGGGGCCAAAAACATTCAGTACTTC. Its translation: CASSKYSGGNTGAKNIQYF.

In its sample, this clone ranks as medium-sized. The rearrangement links TRBV6-6 to TRBJ1-3, with D maybe TRBD1 (5 bases). V gave up 7 bases and J gave up 2 bases, with 9 bases separating them. The CDR3 contains 13 residues. Germline V CDR1 and CDR2: MNHNY, SVGAGI (reference sequence). The CDR3, as DNA: TGTGCCAGCAAGGCAGGGACTGGAAACACCATATATTTT. It specifies CASKAGTGNTIYF.

This clone occurred many times. The CDR3 here is CASSQDLGTINNEQFF. The CDR3 region has the DNA TGCGCCAGCAGCCAAGATCTGGGGACTATCAACAATGAGCAGTTCTTC. The rearrangement joins TRBV4-3 to TRBJ2-1; 7 bases line up with TRBD2. The CDR3 has 16 residues. In germline, CDR1 is LGHNA, CDR2 YSLEER. J gave up 5 bases and V 0 bases, and 7 bases lay outside the gene matches.